Reported below is one T cell receptor beta chain. The antigen remains undetermined. Sequencing of each sample assayed around 9.9 x 10^4 TCR templates. TCRdb keeps only in-frame clones here, not all; method: immunoSEQ multiplex PCR. The profile shows tens of thousands of clones, just over 95% of them singletons. The data originate from a study of siplizumab effects on memory and regulatory T cells. Study observations and caveats: Significant reduction of alloreactive sequences traceable to unstimulated CD4+ memory cells was observed with siplizumab.

Trimming pared 1 base from V and 0 bases from J, leaving 7 bases between. This CDR3 comprises 15 residues. Germline V gives CDR1 SGHTA, CDR2 FQGNSA. This chain uses TRBV7-2 with TRBJ1-3; D gene unclear. The sample was naive CD8+ T cells sorted from blood. The TCR comes from a human donor in good health. CDR3 in DNA: TGTGCCAGCAGCTTAGTAGTTACCTCTGGAAACACCATATATTTT. This sequence encodes CASSLVVTSGNTIYF. Using reference TRBV7-2 and TRBJ1-3 for the parts outside the CDR3, the full variable domain is GAGVSQSPSNKVTEKGKDVELRCDPISGHTALYWYRQSLGQGLEFLIYFQGNSAPDKSGLPSDRFSAERTGGSVSTLTIQRTQQEDSAVYLCASSLVVTSGNTIYFGEGSWLTVV.